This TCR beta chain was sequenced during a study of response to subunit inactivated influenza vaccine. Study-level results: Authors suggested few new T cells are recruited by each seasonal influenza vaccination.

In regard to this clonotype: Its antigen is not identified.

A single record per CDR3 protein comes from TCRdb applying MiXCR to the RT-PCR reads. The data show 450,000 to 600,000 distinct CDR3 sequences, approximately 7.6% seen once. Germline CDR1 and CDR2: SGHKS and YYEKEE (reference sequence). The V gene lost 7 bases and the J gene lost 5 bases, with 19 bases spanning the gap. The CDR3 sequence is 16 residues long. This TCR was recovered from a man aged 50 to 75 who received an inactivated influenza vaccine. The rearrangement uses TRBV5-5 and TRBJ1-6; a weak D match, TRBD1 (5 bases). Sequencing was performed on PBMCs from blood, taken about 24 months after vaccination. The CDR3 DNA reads TGTGCCAGCCGCCCGGTCGGGCAGGGAAATAATTCACCCCTCCACTTT. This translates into CASRPVGQGNNSPLHF.